Below, 8 T cell receptor beta chains from the same sample are listed, as sequenced in a study of human T cells and chemical hapten exposure. As for time point: patch test 1, 2 weeks after DPC sensitization. Regarding treatment: therapeutic diphenylcyclopropenone sensitization with weekly scalp DPC. TCRdb reprocessed the RACE reads via MiXCR and lists one record per CDR3 protein. Among more than 80,000 distinct CDR3 sequences, roughly 7.2% were seen once, and the ten largest hold approximately 1.5%. Sequenced material: whole blood, taken in connection with sensitization to the hapten diphenylcyclopropenone (DPC). Receptors were obtained from a woman in her 30s with alopecia areata. Some clones in this sample may be carry-over from other donors' samples.

This clonotype was detected many times. CDR3 residues: CASILRGQLDEQFF. The DNA of the CDR3 is TGTGCCAGCATACTACGGGGTCAGCTGGATGAGCAGTTCTTC. The chain combines TRBV7-9 with TRBJ2-1, with a weak D call TRBD2 (5 bases). The length of the CDR3 is 14 residues. V lost 7 bases to trimming and J lost 8 bases, with 18 bases between them. CDR1 is SEHNR and CDR2 is FQNEAQ in the germline V gene (reference sequence).

J is TRBJ2-1 and V is TRBV14; no definite D call. Germline assignment: CDR1 SGHDN and CDR2 FVKESK. Between the trimmed V and J ends, which lost 1 base and 9 bases, there was a span of 16 bases. The CDR3 sequence is 15 residues long. The CDR3: CASSQVKGKHSEQFF. For the CDR3, the DNA is TGTGCCAGCAGCCAAGTTAAAGGGAAGCACAGTGAGCAGTTCTTC.

In its sample, this clonotype was seen many times. The V and J genes are TRBV12-3 or TRBV12-4 and TRBJ1-2; perhaps TRBD1 as D (5 bases). There are 13 residues in the CDR3. V was pared by 3 bases and J by 4 bases, with 9 bases between. In DNA, the CDR3 is TGTGCCAGCAGTTTTTACGGGGGCTATGGCTACACCTTC. It encodes CASSFYGGYGYTF.

In this sample, this clonotype turned up a few times. The J gene is TRBJ2-1, the V gene TRBV9, with 13 bases aligning to TRBD2. The trim removed 2 bases at V and 0 bases at J, leaving 8 bases unmatched. This CDR3 spans 19 amino acids. Germline V gene sequence: CDR1 SGDLS, CDR2 YYNGEE. The CDR3 here is CASSVPTSGGMSSYNEQFF. CDR3 sequence (DNA): TGTGCCAGCAGCGTCCCGACTAGCGGGGGGATGAGCTCCTACAATGAGCAGTTCTTC.

This sequence joins TRBV7-9 and TRBJ2-7; D is possibly TRBD1 (5 bases). Trimming removed 4 bases from V and 2 bases from J, with 12 bases in between. Germline assignment: CDR1 SEHNR and CDR2 FQNEAQ (reference sequence). The CDR3 runs to 14 residues. CDR3 region: CASSSYDRAYEQYF. CDR3 bases: TGTGCCAGCAGCTCTTACGACAGAGCCTACGAGCAGTACTTC. Full variable domain (missing parts from reference TRBV7-9 and TRBJ2-7): DTGVSQNPRHKITKRGQNVTFRCDPISEHNRLYWYRQTLGQGPEFLTYFQNEAQLEKSRLLSDRFSAERPKGSFSTLEIQRTEQGDSAMYLCASSSYDRAYEQYFGPGTRLTVT.

This clonotype occurred many times. The chain uses TRBV29-1 and TRBJ1-1; D not resolved. CDR3 length: 11 amino acids. V lost 3 bases to trimming and J lost 1 base, with 3 bases between them. CDR1 is SQVTM, CDR2 ANQGSEA, per germline. The CDR3 coding sequence is TGCAGCGTTGAGGAGAACACTGAAGCTTTCTTT. Translating gives CSVEENTEAFF. The whole variable domain, remainder taken from reference TRBV29-1 and TRBJ1-1, is SAVISQKPSRDICQRGTSLTIQCQVDSQVTMMFWYRQQPGQSLTLIATANQGSEATYESGFVIDKFPISRPNLTFSTLTVSNMSPEDSSIYLCSVEENTEAFFGQGTRLTVV.

The chain employs TRBV5-1 and TRBJ2-3, with unresolved D. Germline CDR1 SGHRS, CDR2 YFSETQ. The CDR3 length is 15 residues. V lost 3 bases and J lost 0, with 11 bases in between. The CDR3 DNA follows: TGCGCCAGCAGCTCCCTAAACCCAAGCACAGATACGCAGTATTTT. Residues: CASSSLNPSTDTQYF.

The CDR3, as DNA: TGTGCCAGCAGCTTCCAAGCGGAAAAACTGTTTTTT. Its translation is CASSFQAEKLFF. The chain has TRBV5-4 and TRBJ1-4; D gene unclear. Deletions cut 2 bases from V and 8 bases from J, with 7 bases between. The CDR3 runs to 12 residues. Germline CDR1 reads SGHNT; CDR2 reads YYREEE (reference sequence).